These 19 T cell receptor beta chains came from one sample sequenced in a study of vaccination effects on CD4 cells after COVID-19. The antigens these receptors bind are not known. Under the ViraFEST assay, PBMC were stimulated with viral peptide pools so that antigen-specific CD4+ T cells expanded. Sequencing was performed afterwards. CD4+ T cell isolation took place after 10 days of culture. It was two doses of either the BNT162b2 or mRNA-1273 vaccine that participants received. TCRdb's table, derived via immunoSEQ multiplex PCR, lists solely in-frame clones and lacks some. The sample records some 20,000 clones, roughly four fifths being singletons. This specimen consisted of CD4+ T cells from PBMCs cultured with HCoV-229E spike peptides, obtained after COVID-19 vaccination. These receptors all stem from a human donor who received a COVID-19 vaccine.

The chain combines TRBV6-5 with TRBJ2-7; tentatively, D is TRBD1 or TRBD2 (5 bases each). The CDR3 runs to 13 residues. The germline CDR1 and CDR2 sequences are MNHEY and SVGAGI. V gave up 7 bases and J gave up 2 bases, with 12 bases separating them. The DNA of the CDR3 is TGTGCCAGCACGGGGCAGGGTCCCTACGAGCAGTACTTC. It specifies CASTGQGPYEQYF.

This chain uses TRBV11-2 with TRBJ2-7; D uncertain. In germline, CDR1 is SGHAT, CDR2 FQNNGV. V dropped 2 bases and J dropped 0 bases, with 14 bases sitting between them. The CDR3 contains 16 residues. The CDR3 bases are TGTGCCAGCAGCTTATTAGGGTTTAGGAACTCCTACGAGCAGTACTTC. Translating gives CASSLLGFRNSYEQYF.

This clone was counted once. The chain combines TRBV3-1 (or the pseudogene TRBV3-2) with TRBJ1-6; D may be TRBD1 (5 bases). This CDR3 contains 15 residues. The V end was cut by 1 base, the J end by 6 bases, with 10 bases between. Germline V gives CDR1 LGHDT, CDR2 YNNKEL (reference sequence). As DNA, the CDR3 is TGTGCCAGCAGCCAAGCAGGGCGTAGTAATTCACCCCTCCACTTT. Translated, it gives CASSQAGRSNSPLHF.

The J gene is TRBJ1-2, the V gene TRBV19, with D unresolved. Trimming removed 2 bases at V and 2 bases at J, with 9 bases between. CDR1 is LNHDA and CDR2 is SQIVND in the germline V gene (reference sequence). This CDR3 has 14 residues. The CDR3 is CASSISGGNYGYTF. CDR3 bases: TGTGCCAGTAGTATATCGGGAGGGAACTATGGCTACACCTTC.

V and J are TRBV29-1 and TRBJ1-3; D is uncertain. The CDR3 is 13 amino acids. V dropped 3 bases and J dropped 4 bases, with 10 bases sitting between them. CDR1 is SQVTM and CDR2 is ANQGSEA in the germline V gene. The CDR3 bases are TGCAGCGTTGATTCCGGGTTCGGAAACACCATATATTTT. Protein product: CSVDSGFGNTIYF.

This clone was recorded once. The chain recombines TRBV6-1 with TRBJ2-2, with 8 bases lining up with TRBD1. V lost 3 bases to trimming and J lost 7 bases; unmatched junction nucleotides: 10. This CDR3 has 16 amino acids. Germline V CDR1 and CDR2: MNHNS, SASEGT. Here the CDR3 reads CASSDTGTGRNGELFF. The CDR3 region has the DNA TGTGCCAGCAGTGACACCGGGACAGGACGAAACGGGGAGCTGTTTTTT.

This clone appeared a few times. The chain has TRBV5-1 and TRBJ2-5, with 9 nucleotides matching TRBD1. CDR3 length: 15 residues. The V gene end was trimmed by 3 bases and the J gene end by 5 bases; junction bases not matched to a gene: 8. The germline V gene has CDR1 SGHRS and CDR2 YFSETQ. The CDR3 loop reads CASSSTGGSLETQYF. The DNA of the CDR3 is TGCGCCAGCAGCTCGACAGGGGGATCTTTGGAGACCCAGTACTTC.

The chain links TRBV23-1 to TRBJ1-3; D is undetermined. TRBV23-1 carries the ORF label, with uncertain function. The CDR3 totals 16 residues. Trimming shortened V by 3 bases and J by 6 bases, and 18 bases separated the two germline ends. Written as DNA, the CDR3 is TGCGCCAGCAGTCAGTTACAAGGGAGTAGGGAAAACACCATATATTTT. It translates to CASSQLQGSRENTIYF.

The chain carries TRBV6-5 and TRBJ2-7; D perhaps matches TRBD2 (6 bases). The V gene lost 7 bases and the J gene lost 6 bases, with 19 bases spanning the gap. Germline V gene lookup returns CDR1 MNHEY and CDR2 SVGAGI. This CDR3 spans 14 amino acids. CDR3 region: CASTRTTIIGEQYF. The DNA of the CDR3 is TGTGCCAGCACCCGGACTACTATAATCGGCGAGCAGTACTTC.

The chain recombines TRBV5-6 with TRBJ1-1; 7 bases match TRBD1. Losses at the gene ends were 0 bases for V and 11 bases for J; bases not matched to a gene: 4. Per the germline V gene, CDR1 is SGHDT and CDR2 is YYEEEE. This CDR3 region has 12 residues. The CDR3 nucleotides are TGTGCCAGCAGCTTGGGGGGCAGGGGGGCTTTCTTT. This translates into CASSLGGRGAFF.

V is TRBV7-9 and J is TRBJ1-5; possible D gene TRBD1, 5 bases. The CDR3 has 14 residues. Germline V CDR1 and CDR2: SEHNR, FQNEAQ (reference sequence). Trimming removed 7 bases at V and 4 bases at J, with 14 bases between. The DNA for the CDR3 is TGTGCCAGCACCCGGGGTGAGGGGAATCAGCCCCAGCATTTT. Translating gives CASTRGEGNQPQHF.

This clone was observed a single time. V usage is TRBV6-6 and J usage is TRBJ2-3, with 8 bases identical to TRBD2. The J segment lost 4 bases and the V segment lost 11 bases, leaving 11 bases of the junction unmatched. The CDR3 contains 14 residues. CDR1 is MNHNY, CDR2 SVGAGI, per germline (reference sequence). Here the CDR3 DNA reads TGTGCCGGAACCGACGGGGGGGCCCCAGATACGCAGTATTTT. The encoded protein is CAGTDGGAPDTQYF.

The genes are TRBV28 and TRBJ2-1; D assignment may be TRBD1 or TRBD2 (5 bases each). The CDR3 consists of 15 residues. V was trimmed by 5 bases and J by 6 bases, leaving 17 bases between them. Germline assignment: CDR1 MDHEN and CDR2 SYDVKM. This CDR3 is CASSTGTTGANEQFF. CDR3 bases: TGTGCCAGCAGTACCGGGACCACCGGGGCCAATGAGCAGTTCTTC.

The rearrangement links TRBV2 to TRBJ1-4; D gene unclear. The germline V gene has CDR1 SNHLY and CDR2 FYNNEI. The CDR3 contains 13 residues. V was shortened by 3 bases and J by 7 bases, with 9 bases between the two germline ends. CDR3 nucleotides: TGTGCCAGCAGTGATGTCGGTCTTGAAAAACTGTTTTTT. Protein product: CASSDVGLEKLFF.

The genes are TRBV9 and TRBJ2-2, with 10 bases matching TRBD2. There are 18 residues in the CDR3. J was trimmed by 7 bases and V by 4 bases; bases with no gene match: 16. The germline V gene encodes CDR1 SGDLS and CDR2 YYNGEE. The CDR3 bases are TGTGCCAGCAGCCCAGGTGGTAGCGGGGGGCGAGCTGGCGGGGAGCTGTTTTTT. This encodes CASSPGGSGGRAGGELFF.

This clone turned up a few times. CDR3 nucleotides: TGTGCCAGCAGCTTAGATCTTCAGGGCAAGGCCCAGCATTTT. It is translated as CASSLDLQGKAQHF. The chain couples TRBV11-2 to TRBJ1-5, with D perhaps TRBD1 (5 bases). The CDR3 extends over 14 amino acids. Germline values: CDR1 SGHAT, CDR2 FQNNGV. V gave up 0 bases and J gave up 11 bases, with 14 bases separating them.

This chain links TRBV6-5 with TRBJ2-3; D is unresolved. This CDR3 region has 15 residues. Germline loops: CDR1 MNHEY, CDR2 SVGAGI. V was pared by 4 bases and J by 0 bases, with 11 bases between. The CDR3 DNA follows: TGTGCCAGCAGTTTCACAGCCTCTAGCACAGATACGCAGTATTTT. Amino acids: CASSFTASSTDTQYF.

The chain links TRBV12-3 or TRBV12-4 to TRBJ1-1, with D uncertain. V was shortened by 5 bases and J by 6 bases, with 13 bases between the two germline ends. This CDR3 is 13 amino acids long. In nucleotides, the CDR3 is TGTGCCAGCAGTCCTTCGCTCCGATCTGAAGCTTTCTTT. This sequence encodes CASSPSLRSEAFF.

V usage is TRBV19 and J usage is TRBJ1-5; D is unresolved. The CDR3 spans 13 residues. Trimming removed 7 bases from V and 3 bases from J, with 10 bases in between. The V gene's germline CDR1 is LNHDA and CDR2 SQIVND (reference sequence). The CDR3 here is CASNQATNQPQHF. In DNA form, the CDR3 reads TGTGCCAGTAATCAGGCGACCAATCAGCCCCAGCATTTT.